This TCR beta chain was sequenced in a study of technical replicates of blood from a handful of donors. TCRdb keeps only in-frame clones here, not all; method: immunoSEQ multiplex PCR. This sample carries tens of thousands of clones, about nine tenths of them seen once, and the ten largest clones take about 0.26%. This CDR3 spans 16 amino acids. With 5 bases removed from V and 1 base from J, the gap between germline ends came to 15 bases. Germline CDR1 LNHDA, CDR2 SQIVND (reference sequence). What was sequenced was T cells isolated from PBMCs. The chain employs TRBV19 and TRBJ2-4; D may be TRBD2 (6 bases). This TCR was sampled from a human donor in good health. Written as DNA, the CDR3 is TGTGCCAGTAGTTTCCGCGGGACGACGGCCAAAAACATTCAGTACTTC. Protein: CASSFRGTTAKNIQYF.